This TCR beta chain is drawn from a study of PD-L1 blockade in urothelial cancer. Study details: Bladder-origin urothelial cancer in males described about 90% of the 29 patients. Investigators checked blood 3 weeks (second dose) and 6 weeks after treatment start. Blood-derived samples held a median roughly 140,000 T cells. Study-level points and caveats: Durable-benefit patients showed greater tumor-associated blood clone expansion at 3 weeks.

From germline, CDR1 is SEHNR and CDR2 FQNEAQ (reference sequence). The CDR3 extends over 17 amino acids. Trimming left V 2 bases short and J 0 bases short, with 11 bases between. Notes on this clone: Its antigen is unknown.

Data came from immunoSEQ multiplex PCR; TCRdb stores just in-frame clones and leaves some out. The table lists 70,000 or so clones, approximately 80% of them singletons, with about 4.7% in the top ten. The gene calls are TRBV7-9 and TRBJ2-6, with D perhaps matching TRBD1 (6 bases). The starting material was PBMCs, obtained around atezolizumab (anti-PD-L1) treatment. This sequence was found in a man between 65 and 85 years old with urothelial cancer. The CDR3, as DNA: TGTGCCAGCAGCTTAACAGGGAGATACTCTGGGGCCAACGTCCTGACTTTC. This encodes CASSLTGRYSGANVLTF.